This note documents a single T cell receptor (beta chain) sequence. The antigen it binds to is not known. No per-base quality is available; no much larger clone lies one base away. This entry is derived from a study of blood T cell repertoires in COVID-19 (TCRdb year 2020). Notes on the research overall: Samples from collaborators originated in the United States, Italy and Spain and spanned both the acute and convalescent phases of COVID-19. HLA class I and class II types, where available, came from metadata supplied by the sample provider rather than from assay-based typing. The repertoires were released in a freely available public database intended as a resource for research on the immune response to SARS-CoV-2. Sample metadata almost always included a de-identified subject ID, COVID-19 status, age in years and sex. Subjects who had been exposed to COVID-19, were actively infected with it, or had recovered from it provided the deeply sampled blood TCRbeta repertoires that made up the dataset. The samples were drawn from the first 160 participants of the ongoing ImmuneRACE study and from over 950 subjects provided by 6 global collaborators. The prospective study material was composed of cDNA or gDNA derived from T cells, B-cell-depleted T cells, or PBMCs. Beyond this particular receptor, the publication reports: The amount of clinical and demographic metadata varied by source and participant and was provided uncurated.

Whole blood was collected in K2EDTA tubes by collaborating institutions according to the institutions' own protocols. For TCRbeta analysis, collaborator samples were shipped as frozen whole blood, as isolated PBMCs, or as DNA extracted from either sample type. V loses 5 bases, J loses 1 base, and the germline ends lie 14 bases apart. The CDR3 sequence holds 15 residues, the cysteine and phenylalanine included. Of all the DNA, just the CDR3 is kept, 45 bases in frame from base 1. CDR1 and CDR2 are read off the germline V gene as MNHEY and SVGAGI. TCRbeta CDR3 regions were amplified from genomic DNA using the immunoSEQ Assay, a bias-controlled multiplex PCR. Turning to the authors' computational methods: Nucleated cell counts per sample were estimated from amplification of reference gene primers within the assay. To quantify the absolute abundance of each unique TCRbeta CDR3 rearrangement, sequence reads were collapsed and filtered. For each sample, productive Simpson clonality was calculated as the square root of Simpson's diversity index over productive rearrangements. The table was pulled from immuneACCESS by TCRdb, which kept in-frame rearrangements only. Such tables lose some clones; where checked, under half of the loss comes from unresolved V genes, and the rest has no known cause. V, J and clone size are taken as reported in that table, and D and trimming were inferred from the DNA itself. The sample has some 80,000 clones on record, 87% of them singletons. Approximately 4.9% of the sample comes from the top ten.

The sample taken for sequencing was peripheral blood. This TCR was sampled from a woman of 80 years or more with active or convalescent COVID-19. The sequence joins TRBV6-5 to TRBJ2-5, with TRBD2 tentatively as D gene (5 bases match). The nucleotides read TGTGCCAGCAGTCCCTTACTTCGGGGCCAAGAGACCCAGTACTTC. Its protein reads: CASSPLLRGQETQYF.